Listed below are T cell receptor beta chains from one sample, sequenced in a study of shared clonotypes between healthy human individuals. The repertoire was sequenced with immunoSEQ multiplex PCR; TCRdb's copy has only in-frame clones and lacks some. The sample contains 2 million to 3 million clones, approximately 94% of which appear only once. The sequencing sample was made of naive CD4+ T cells from PBMCs. These receptors came from a man younger than 35 in good health. Some clones in this sample may be carry-over from other donors' samples. Each CDR3 is given with its conserved first and last residue. The order of the fields is V gene, CDR3 protein.

V gene: TRBV28
CDR3 protein: CASLTLPGGAGGYTF

V gene: TRBV5-6
CDR3 protein: CASSLVRTDTQYF

V gene: TRBV5-6
CDR3 protein: CASSRAGNTEAFF

V gene: TRBV28
CDR3 protein: CASSPIGGVNTEAFF

V gene: TRBV7-9
CDR3 protein: CASSARLAGGPSYNEQFF

V gene: TRBV28
CDR3 protein: CASSLSAGGYTF

V gene: TRBV19
CDR3 protein: CASSDPGGADTEAFF

V gene: TRBV28
CDR3 protein: CASSRLLNTEAFF

V gene: TRBV7-2
CDR3 protein: CASSLTSANYEQYF

V gene: TRBV7-6
CDR3 protein: CASSSYRGRAQETQYF

V gene: TRBV18
CDR3 protein: CASSPGPGEPQHF

V gene: TRBV28
CDR3 protein: CASSFGLDNYGYTF

V gene: TRBV5-1
CDR3 protein: CASSFGGPSGEQYF

V gene: TRBV29-1
CDR3 protein: CSAKGTGTNQPQHF

V gene: TRBV18
CDR3 protein: CASSPSIFGSEAFF

V gene: TRBV6-6
CDR3 protein: CASGQGSNQPQHF

V gene: TRBV5-8
CDR3 protein: CASSRERGEKLFF

V gene: TRBV9
CDR3 protein: CASSLGPQETQYF

V gene: TRBV5-6
CDR3 protein: CASSFERGAGELFF

V gene: TRBV5-1
CDR3 protein: CASSALQGPEGGYTF

V gene: TRBV6-1
CDR3 protein: CASMKTDSILREQYF

V gene: TRBV10-3
CDR3 protein: CAISPLGGEFEAFF

V gene: TRBV4-1
CDR3 protein: CASSQEPGLAGANEQYF

V gene: TRBV15
CDR3 protein: CATRGGRFSYEQYF

V gene: TRBV28
CDR3 protein: CASSSPAGSEGQPQHF

V gene: TRBV28
CDR3 protein: CASSLSPDGNTIYF

V gene: TRBV6-4
CDR3 protein: CASSDNRGGYEQYF

V gene: TRBV6-1
CDR3 protein: CATTHQGRAGELFF

V gene: TRBV9
CDR3 protein: CASSPGLAGEGETQYF

V gene: TRBV29-1
CDR3 protein: CSVIRYDYEQYF

V gene: TRBV9
CDR3 protein: CASSLGRTEAFF

V gene: TRBV12-5
CDR3 protein: CASGRDASPLHF

V gene: TRBV28
CDR3 protein: CASSLPGPNQPQHF

V gene: TRBV11-2
CDR3 protein: CASSRLAGYGDVTDTQYF

V gene: TRBV19
CDR3 protein: CASSAFLTSGSYNEQFF

V gene: TRBV7-3
CDR3 protein: CASSLRAGNTDTQYF

V gene: TRBV5-4
CDR3 protein: CASSQEVRPTNEKLFF

V gene: TRBV4-3
CDR3 protein: CASSQGEFAGGQETQYF

V gene: TRBV11-2
CDR3 protein: CASSLDITGEAFF

V gene: TRBV6-6
CDR3 protein: CASSYSHASYEQYF

V gene: TRBV7-9
CDR3 protein: CASSRLRQGSEKLFF

V gene: TRBV6-1
CDR3 protein: CASSAQGANTIYF

V gene: TRBV6-1
CDR3 protein: CASSRGTSGTYEQYF

V gene: TRBV28
CDR3 protein: CASSLQGTGFTGELFF

V gene: TRBV7-8
CDR3 protein: CASSPGRDLAKNIQYF

V gene: TRBV28
CDR3 protein: CATTTSTYNEQFF

V gene: TRBV6-1
CDR3 protein: CASRREGQGYEQYF

V gene: TRBV28
CDR3 protein: CASSPQGGGEETQYF

V gene: TRBV7-8
CDR3 protein: CASSLVPYRGPVRKAFF

V gene: TRBV7-9
CDR3 protein: CASSLGLAGGSYEQYF

V gene: TRBV25-1
CDR3 protein: CASSANSGGTYTF

V gene: TRBV5-1
CDR3 protein: CASSLGTSGDYEQYF